Sequencing of this T cell receptor (beta chain) was carried out in a study of blood T cell repertoires in COVID-19. Across the study: PBMCs, B-cell-depleted T cells, or T cells provided the cDNA or gDNA that made up the material.

TCRdb keeps only in-frame clones here, not all; method: immunoSEQ multiplex PCR. The sample includes tens of thousands of clones, about 80% of them seen just once. The CDR3 has 14 residues. V was clipped by 1 base and J by 10 bases; unmatched bases: 8. From germline, CDR1 is LNHDA and CDR2 SQIVND (reference sequence). The material sequenced was peripheral blood. This TCR was sampled from a man between 65 and 80 years old with acute or convalescent COVID-19. The V and J genes are TRBV19 and TRBJ1-2, with 8 bases that match TRBD1. For the CDR3, the DNA is TGTGCCAGTAGTATAGTCCCTACAGGGGGTGACTACACCTTC. Amino acid sequence: CASSIVPTGGDYTF.